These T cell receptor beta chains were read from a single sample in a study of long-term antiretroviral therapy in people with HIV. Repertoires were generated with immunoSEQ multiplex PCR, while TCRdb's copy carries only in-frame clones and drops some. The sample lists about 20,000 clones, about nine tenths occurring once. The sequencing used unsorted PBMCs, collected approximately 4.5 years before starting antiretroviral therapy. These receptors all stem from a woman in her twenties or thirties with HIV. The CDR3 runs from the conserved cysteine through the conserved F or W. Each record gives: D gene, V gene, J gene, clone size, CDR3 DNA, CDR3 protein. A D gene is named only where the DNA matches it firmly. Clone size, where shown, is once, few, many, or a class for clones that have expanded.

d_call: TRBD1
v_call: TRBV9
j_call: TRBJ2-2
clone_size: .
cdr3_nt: TGTGCCAGCAGCGTGCATCACAGGGGGGACACCGGGGAGCTGTTTTTT
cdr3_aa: CASSVHHRGDTGELFF

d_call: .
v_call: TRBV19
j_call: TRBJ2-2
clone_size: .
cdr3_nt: TGTGCCAGTAGGCCAGGGGTGGCGAACACCGGGGAGCTGTTTTTT
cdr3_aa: CASRPGVANTGELFF

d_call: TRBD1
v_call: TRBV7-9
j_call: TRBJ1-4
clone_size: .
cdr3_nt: TGTGCCAGCAGCCTGGGGACAGCAACTAATGAAAAACTGTTTTTT
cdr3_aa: CASSLGTATNEKLFF

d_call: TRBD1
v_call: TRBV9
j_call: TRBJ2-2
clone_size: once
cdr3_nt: TGTGCCAGCAGCATCGGACAGGGGGCGAACACCGGGGAGCTGTTTTTT
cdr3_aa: CASSIGQGANTGELFF

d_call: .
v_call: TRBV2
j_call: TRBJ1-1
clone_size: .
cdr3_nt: TGTGCCAGCAGACCGGGATCTACCTTCGAAGCTTTCTTT
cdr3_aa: CASRPGSTFEAFF

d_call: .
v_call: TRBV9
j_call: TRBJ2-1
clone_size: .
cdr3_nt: TGTGCCAGCAGCGTAGGAGGGGCGGGCAATGAGCAGTTCTTC
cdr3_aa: CASSVGGAGNEQFF

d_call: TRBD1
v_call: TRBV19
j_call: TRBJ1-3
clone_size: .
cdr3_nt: TGTGCCAGTAGCAACGGACAGGGGCCTGGAAACACCATATATTTT
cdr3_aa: CASSNGQGPGNTIYF

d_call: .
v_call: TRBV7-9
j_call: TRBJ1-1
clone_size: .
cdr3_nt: TGTGCCAGCAGCCCGGATTACGAGGGGAACACTGAAGCTTTCTTT
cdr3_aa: CASSPDYEGNTEAFF

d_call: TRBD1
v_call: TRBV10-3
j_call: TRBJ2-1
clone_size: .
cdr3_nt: TGTGCCATCATGCGAGGGGGCGATGAGCAGTTCTTC
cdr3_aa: CAIMRGGDEQFF

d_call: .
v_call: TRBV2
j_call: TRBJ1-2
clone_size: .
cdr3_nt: TGTGCCAGCATTGTCAACCCGAAGAACTATGGCTACACCTTC
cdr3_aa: CASIVNPKNYGYTF

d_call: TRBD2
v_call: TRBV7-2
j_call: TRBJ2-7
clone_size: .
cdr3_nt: TGTGCCAGCAGCTTTCGGCGCGCGGGGGGCCCGCTCGTCTACGAGCAGTACTTC
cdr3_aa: CASSFRRAGGPLVYEQYF

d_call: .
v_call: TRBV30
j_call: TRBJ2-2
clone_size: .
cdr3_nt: TGTGCACGGACAGAGGGGAACACCGGGGAGCTGTTTTTT
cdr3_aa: CARTEGNTGELFF

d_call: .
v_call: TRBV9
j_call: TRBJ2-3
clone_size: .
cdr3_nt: TGTGCCAGCAGCGGGGGCCTAAGTTTAGATACGCAGTATTTT
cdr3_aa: CASSGGLSLDTQYF

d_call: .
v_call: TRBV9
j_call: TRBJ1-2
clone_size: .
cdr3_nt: TGTGCCAGCAGCCTCGGGACGGTAACCTATGGCTACACCTTC
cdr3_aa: CASSLGTVTYGYTF

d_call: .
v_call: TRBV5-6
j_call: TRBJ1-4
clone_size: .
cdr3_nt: TGTGCCAGCAGCCCGAACGCCCAGGGAAAACTGTTTTTT
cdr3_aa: CASSPNAQGKLFF

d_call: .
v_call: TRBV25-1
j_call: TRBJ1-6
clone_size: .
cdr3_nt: TGTGCCAGCAGTGAATTTAGGGAGAATTCACCCCTCCACTTT
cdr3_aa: CASSEFRENSPLHF

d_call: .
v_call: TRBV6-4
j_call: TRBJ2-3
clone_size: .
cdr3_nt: TGTGCCAGCAGCGGGGGATTGGGCACAGATACGCAGTATTTT
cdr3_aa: CASSGGLGTDTQYF

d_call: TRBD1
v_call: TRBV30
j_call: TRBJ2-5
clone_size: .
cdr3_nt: TGTGCCTGGAGTGTTCCGGACAGGGGGCTTGAGACCCAGTACTTC
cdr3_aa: CAWSVPDRGLETQYF

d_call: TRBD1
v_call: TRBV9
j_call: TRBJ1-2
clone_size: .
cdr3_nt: TGTGCCAGCAGCGTAGATTATCCGGGACAGGGAGAGGCGTCCTTC
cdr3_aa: CASSVDYPGQGEASF

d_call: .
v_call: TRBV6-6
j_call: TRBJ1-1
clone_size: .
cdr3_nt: TGTGCCAGCAGTCGACTTTCCTATATGAACACTGAAGCTTTCTTT
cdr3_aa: CASSRLSYMNTEAFF

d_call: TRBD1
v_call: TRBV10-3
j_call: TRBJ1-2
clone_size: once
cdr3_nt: TGTGCCATCAGTGAGTCGACAGGGGGTGGGTATGGCTACACCTTC
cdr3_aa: CAISESTGGGYGYTF

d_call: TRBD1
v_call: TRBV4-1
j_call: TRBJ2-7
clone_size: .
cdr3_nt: TGCGCCAGCAGCCAGCTGATGGGACAGGGCAACGAGCAGTACTTC
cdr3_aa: CASSQLMGQGNEQYF

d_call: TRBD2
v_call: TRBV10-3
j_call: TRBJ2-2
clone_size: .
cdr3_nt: TGTGCCTCCGGGACTAGCGGGGGCACCGGGGAGCTGTTTTTT
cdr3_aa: CASGTSGGTGELFF

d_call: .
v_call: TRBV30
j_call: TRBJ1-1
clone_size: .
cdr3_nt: TGTGCCTGGACACGTCAGTTGAACACTGAAGCTTTCTTT
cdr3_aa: CAWTRQLNTEAFF

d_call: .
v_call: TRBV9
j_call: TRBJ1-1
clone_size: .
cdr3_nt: TGTGCCAGCAGCGTAACAGGTGCCAGGGGAACTGAAGCTTTCTTT
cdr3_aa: CASSVTGARGTEAFF

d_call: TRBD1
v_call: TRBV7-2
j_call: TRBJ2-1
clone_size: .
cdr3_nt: TGTGCCAGCAGCTCCATACAGGGGGCGGGATACAATGAGCAGTTCTTC
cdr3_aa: CASSSIQGAGYNEQFF

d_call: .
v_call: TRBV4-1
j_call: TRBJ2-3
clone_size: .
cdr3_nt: TGCGCCAGCAGCCCAGTCGGGGGCACAGATACGCAGTATTTT
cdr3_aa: CASSPVGGTDTQYF

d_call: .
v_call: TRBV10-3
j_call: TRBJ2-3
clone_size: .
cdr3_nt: TGTGCCATCAGAAGATTCAGGGACACAGATACGCAGTATTTT
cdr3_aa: CAIRRFRDTDTQYF

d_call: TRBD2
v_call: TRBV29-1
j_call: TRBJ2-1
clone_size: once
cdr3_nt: TGCAGCGTTGAAGATAATGCGGGGGGGTACAATGAGCAGTTCTTC
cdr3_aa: CSVEDNAGGYNEQFF

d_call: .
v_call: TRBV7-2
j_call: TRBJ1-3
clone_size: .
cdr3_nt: TGTGCCAGCAGCTTCAGAGGGAACTCTGGAAACACCATATATTTT
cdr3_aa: CASSFRGNSGNTIYF

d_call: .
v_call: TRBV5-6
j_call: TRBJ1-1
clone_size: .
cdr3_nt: TGTGCCAGCAGCTTTCTAAACACTGAAGCTTTCTTT
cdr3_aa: CASSFLNTEAFF

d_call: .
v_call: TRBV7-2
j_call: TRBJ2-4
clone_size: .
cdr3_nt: TGTGCCAGCAGCTCGCTGGGAGGGGGGTTGTACTTC
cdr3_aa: CASSSLGGGLYF

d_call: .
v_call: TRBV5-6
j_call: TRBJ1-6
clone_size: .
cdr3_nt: TGTGCCAGCAGCGGACTATACGCCAATTCACCCCTCCACTTT
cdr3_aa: CASSGLYANSPLHF

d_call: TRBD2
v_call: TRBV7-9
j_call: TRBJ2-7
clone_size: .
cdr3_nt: TGTGCCAGCAGCCCAACGACTAGCGGGGGATCCTACGAGCAGTACTTC
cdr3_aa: CASSPTTSGGSYEQYF

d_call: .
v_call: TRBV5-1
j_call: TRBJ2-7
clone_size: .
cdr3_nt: TGCGCCAGCAGCTTGGTTGGGGTCCTTCCGTACGAGCAGTACTTC
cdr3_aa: CASSLVGVLPYEQYF

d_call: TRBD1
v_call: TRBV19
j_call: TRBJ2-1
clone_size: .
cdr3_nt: TGTGCCAGTAGTATTTCAGGACAGGGACACAATGAGCAGTTCTTC
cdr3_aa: CASSISGQGHNEQFF

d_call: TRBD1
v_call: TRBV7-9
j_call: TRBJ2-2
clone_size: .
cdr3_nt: TGTGCCAGCAGCCGGGACAGCTCCCCTCGGTACACCGGGGAGCTGTTTTTT
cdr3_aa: CASSRDSSPRYTGELFF

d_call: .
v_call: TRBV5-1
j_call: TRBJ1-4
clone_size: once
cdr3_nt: TGCGCCAGCAGCTTGTACGGAGGGGAGGAAGAAAAACTGTTTTTT
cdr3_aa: CASSLYGGEEEKLFF

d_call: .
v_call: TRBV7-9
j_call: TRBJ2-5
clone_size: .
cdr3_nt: TGTGCCAGCAGCTTAGGGGCAGCATCTCAAGAGACCCAGTACTTC
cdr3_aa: CASSLGAASQETQYF

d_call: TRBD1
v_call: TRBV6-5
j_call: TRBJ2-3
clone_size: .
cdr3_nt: TGTGCCAGCAGTTACGGACAGGCTAGCACAGATACGCAGTATTTT
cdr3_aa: CASSYGQASTDTQYF

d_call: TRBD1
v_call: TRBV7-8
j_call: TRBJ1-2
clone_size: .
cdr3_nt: TGTGCCAGCAGCTTATCAGGGACAGGGGATGGCTACACCTTC
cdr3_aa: CASSLSGTGDGYTF

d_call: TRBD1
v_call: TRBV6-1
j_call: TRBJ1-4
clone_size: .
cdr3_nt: TGTGCCAGCTATGGGACAGGGGATAATGAAAAACTGTTTTTT
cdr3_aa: CASYGTGDNEKLFF

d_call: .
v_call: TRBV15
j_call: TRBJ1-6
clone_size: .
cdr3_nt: TGTGCCACCAGCAGAGGGGGGACAACGCAGGTGAATTCACCCCTCCACTTT
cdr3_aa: CATSRGGTTQVNSPLHF

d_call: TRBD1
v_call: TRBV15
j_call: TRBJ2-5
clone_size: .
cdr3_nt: TGTGCCACCACCGTCGATACAGGGGTCCAAGAGACCCAGTACTTC
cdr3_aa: CATTVDTGVQETQYF

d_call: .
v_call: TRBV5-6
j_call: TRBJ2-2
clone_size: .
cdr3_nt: TGTGCCAGCAGCTTGGATCGGAACACCGGGGAGCTGTTTTTT
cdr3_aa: CASSLDRNTGELFF

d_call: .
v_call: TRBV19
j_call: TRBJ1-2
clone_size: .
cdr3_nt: TGTGCCAGTAACGGGAAAAGTGGCTACACCTTC
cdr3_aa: CASNGKSGYTF

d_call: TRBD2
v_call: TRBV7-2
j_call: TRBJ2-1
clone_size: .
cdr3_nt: TGTGCCAGCAGCCCGGCGTCTATTCGGGGGGGCCCGAATGAGCAGTTCTTC
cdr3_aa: CASSPASIRGGPNEQFF

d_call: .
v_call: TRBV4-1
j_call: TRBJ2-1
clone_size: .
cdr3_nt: TGCGCCAGCAGCCTCCCCCCAGAGAGTTACAATGAGCAGTTCTTC
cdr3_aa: CASSLPPESYNEQFF

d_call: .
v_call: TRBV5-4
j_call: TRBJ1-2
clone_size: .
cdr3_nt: TGTGCCAGCAGCTTAGATTCGAGGGGCAACTATGGCTACACCTTC
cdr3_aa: CASSLDSRGNYGYTF

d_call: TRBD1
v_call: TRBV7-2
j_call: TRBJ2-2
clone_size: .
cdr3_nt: TGTGCCAGCAGCGCGACAGGGAACGCCGGGGAGCTGTTTTTT
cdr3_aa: CASSATGNAGELFF

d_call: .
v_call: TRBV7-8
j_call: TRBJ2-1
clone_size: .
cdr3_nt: TGTGCCAGCAGCTTAGAGGGGACGGACTACAATGAGCAGTTCTTC
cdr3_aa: CASSLEGTDYNEQFF